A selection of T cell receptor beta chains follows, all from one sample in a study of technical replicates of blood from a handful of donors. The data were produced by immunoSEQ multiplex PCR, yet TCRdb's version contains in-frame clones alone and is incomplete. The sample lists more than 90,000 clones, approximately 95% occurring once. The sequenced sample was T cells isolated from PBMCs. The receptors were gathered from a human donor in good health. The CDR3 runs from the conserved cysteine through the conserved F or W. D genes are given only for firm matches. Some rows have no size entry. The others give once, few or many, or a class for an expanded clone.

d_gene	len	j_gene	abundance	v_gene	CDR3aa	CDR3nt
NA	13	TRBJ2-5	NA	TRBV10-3	CAISPGLQETQYF	TGTGCCATCAGTCCGGGACTCCAAGAGACCCAGTACTTC
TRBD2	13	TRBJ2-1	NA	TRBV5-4	CASSYYSGREQFF	TGTGCCAGCAGCTATTATAGCGGGAGAGAGCAGTTCTTC
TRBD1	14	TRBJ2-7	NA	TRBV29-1	CSVVLGTGGDEQYF	TGCAGCGTTGTATTGGGGACAGGGGGCGACGAGCAGTACTTC
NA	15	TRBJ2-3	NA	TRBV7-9	CASSLDLAGTDTQYF	TGTGCCAGCAGCTTAGATCTGGCCGGCACAGATACGCAGTATTTT
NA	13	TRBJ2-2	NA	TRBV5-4	CASSYGWAGELFF	TGTGCCAGCAGCTACGGGTGGGCCGGGGAGCTGTTTTTT
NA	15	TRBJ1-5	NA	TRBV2	CASSQTSGVNQPQHF	TGTGCCAGCAGTCAAACATCAGGGGTAAATCAGCCCCAGCATTTT
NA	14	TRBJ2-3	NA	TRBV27	CASSSLGGGDTQYF	TGTGCCAGCAGTTCCCTCGGGGGAGGAGATACGCAGTATTTT
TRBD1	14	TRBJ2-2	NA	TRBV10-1	CASSETGETGELFF	TGCGCCAGCAGTGAAACAGGGGAAACCGGGGAGCTGTTTTTT
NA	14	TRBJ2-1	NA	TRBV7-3	CASSLSSAANEQFF	TGTGCCAGCAGCTTATCTAGCGCCGCCAATGAGCAGTTCTTC
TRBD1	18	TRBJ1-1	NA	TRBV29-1	CSVVGFRDRKLTYTEAFF	TGCAGCGTTGTAGGTTTCCGGGACAGGAAGCTAACATACACTGAAGCTTTCTTT
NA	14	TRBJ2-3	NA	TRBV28	CATTRQSQPNTQYF	TGTGCCACCACGAGGCAGTCTCAGCCGAATACGCAGTATTTT
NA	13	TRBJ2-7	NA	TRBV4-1	CASSHRGTREQYF	TGCGCCAGCAGCCATCGGGGAACTCGAGAGCAGTACTTC
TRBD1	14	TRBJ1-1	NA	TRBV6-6	CASSLEGANTEAFF	TGTGCCAGCAGCCTGGAGGGGGCGAACACTGAAGCTTTCTTT
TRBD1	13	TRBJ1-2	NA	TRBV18	CASSTGDYYGYTF	TGTGCCAGCTCGACAGGGGATTACTATGGCTACACCTTC
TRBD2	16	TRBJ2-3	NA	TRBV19	CASSAGLAGYTDTQYF	TGTGCCAGTAGTGCCGGACTAGCGGGTTACACAGATACGCAGTATTTT
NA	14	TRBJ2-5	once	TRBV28	CASREPGRTGTQYF	TGTGCCAGCAGAGAGCCCGGTCGTACAGGGACCCAGTACTTC
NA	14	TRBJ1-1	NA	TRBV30	CAWSVGRGMTKAFF	TGTGCCTGGAGTGTAGGACGGGGTATGACTAAAGCTTTCTTT
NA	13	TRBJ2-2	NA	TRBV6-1	CASSRGSTGELFF	TGTGCCAGCAGTAGGGGGTCCACCGGGGAGCTGTTTTTT
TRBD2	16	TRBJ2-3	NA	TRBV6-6	CASSFWREVSTDTQYF	TGTGCCAGCTCTTTCTGGCGGGAGGTTAGCACAGATACGCAGTATTTT
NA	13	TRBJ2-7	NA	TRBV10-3	CAIRNYNSYEQYF	TGTGCCATCAGGAACTACAACTCCTACGAGCAGTACTTC
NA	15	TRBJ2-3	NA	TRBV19	CASRPGGRSTDTQYF	TGTGCCAGTAGGCCCGGAGGGAGGAGCACAGATACGCAGTATTTT
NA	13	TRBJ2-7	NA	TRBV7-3	CASSSAGGYEQYF	TGTGCCAGCAGCTCCGCAGGGGGGTACGAGCAGTACTTC
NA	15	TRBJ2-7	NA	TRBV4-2	CASSQETVQSYEQYF	TGTGCCAGCAGCCAAGAGACAGTCCAATCCTACGAGCAGTACTTC
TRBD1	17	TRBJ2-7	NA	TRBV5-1	CASSLSLGQGTTYEQYF	TGCGCCAGCAGCTTGAGTTTAGGACAGGGGACCACCTACGAGCAGTACTTC
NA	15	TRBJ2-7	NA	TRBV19	CASSPGAGRTFEQYF	TGTGCCAGTAGCCCCGGCGCAGGGCGGACCTTCGAGCAGTACTTC
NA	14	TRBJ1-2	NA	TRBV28	CASSLKGQIGGYTF	TGTGCCAGCAGTTTAAAGGGGCAGATAGGGGGCTACACCTTC
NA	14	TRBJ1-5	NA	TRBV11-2	CASSLVPGNQPQHF	TGTGCCAGCAGCTTAGTCCCGGGGAACCAGCCCCAGCATTTT
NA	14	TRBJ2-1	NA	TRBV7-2	CASSLAPPQNEQFF	TGTGCCAGCAGCTTAGCGCCCCCACAGAATGAGCAGTTCTTC
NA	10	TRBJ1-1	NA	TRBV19	CASSIAEAFF	TGTGCCAGTAGTATCGCTGAAGCTTTCTTT
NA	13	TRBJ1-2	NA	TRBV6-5	CASSPGDHYGYTF	TGTGCCAGCAGTCCAGGGGATCACTATGGCTACACCTTC
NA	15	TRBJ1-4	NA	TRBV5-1	CASSFQTASNEKLFF	TGCGCCAGCAGCTTCCAGACAGCTTCTAATGAAAAACTGTTTTTT
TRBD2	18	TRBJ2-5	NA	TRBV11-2	CASSLKLAGVWEEETQYF	TGTGCCAGCAGCCTGAAACTAGCGGGAGTCTGGGAAGAAGAGACCCAGTACTTC
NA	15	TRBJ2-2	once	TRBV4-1	CASSQDSGKTGELFF	TGCGCCAGCAGCCAAGACTCAGGGAAAACCGGGGAGCTGTTTTTT
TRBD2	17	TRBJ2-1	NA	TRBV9	CASSLRLAGVDSNEQFF	TGTGCCAGCAGCTTACGACTAGCGGGAGTAGATTCAAATGAGCAGTTCTTC
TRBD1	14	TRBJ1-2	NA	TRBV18	CASSPPGTGNGYTF	TGTGCCAGCTCACCCCCCGGGACAGGGAATGGCTACACCTTC
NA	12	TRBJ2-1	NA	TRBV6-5	CASSFSPDEQFF	TGTGCCAGCAGTTTTAGTCCCGATGAGCAGTTCTTC
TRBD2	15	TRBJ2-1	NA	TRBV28	CASSATGLAGNEQFF	TGTGCCAGCAGTGCCACGGGACTAGCGGGTAATGAGCAGTTCTTC
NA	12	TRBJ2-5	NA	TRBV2	CARYRAGETQYF	TGTGCCCGGTACAGGGCCGGAGAGACCCAGTACTTC
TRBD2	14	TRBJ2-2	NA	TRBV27	CASSWTSLTGELFF	TGTGCCAGCAGTTGGACTAGCCTTACCGGGGAGCTGTTTTTT
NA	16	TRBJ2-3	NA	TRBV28	CASSLGVLAGTDTQYF	TGTGCCAGCAGTTTAGGGGTACTAGCCGGCACAGATACGCAGTATTTT
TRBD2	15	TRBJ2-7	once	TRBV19	CASRHLAGGAYEQYF	TGTGCCAGTAGACACCTAGCGGGAGGGGCCTACGAGCAGTACTTC
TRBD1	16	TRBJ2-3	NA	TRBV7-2	CASSLVHRGMTDTQYF	TGTGCCAGCAGCTTAGTTCACAGGGGGATGACAGATACGCAGTATTTT
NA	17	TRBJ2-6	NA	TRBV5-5	CASSTFDSAAGANVLTF	TGTGCCAGCAGCACCTTCGACAGTGCCGCTGGGGCCAACGTCCTGACTTTC
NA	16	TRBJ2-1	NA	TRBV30	CAWSPGTRSSYNEQFF	TGTGCCTGGAGTCCTGGGACAAGGAGCTCCTACAATGAGCAGTTCTTC
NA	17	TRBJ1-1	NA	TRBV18	CASSPFSTETMNTEAFF	TGTGCCAGCTCACCTTTTTCTACGGAGACCATGAACACTGAAGCTTTCTTT